The source of this TCR beta chain is a study of CD4+ T cells in melanoma. Assay used: immunoSEQ multiplex PCR; TCRdb lists only in-frame clones, some missing. The sample yields 15,000 to 20,000 clones, roughly 80% seen once. The CDR3 loop spans 15 amino acids. CDR1 and CDR2 from the germline V gene are SGHTA and FQGTGA. V was pared by 0 bases and J by 2 bases, with 9 bases between. The chain carries TRBV7-3 and TRBJ2-3; a weak D match, TRBD2 (6 bases). Sequencing used cells from a culture (not recorded whether cultured in vitro). The TCR comes from a human donor with melanoma. The CDR3 nucleotides read TGTGCCAGCAGCTTAACGGGGGGTCTCACAGATACGCAGTATTTT. Its translation is CASSLTGGLTDTQYF.